This T cell receptor beta chain was identified during a study of blood T cells in healthy people across ages. In its sample, this clonotype was seen a few times. CDR3 length: 13 amino acids. Germline V lookup: CDR1 SQVTM, CDR2 ANQGSEA. Trimming pared 5 bases from V and 5 bases from J, leaving 15 bases between. Primers used in a second PCR of about 7 to 12 cycles were a sample-barcoded 5' primer and a J-beta primer mix. A single record per CDR3 protein comes from TCRdb applying MiXCR to the 5' RACE reads. The data show approximately 800,000 distinct CDR3 sequences, with more than 45% seen just once and 20% to 25% held by the top ten.

The chain uses TRBV29-1 and TRBJ2-5; D tentatively fits TRBD1 or TRBD2 (5 bases each). Input material: blood. The receptor comes from a man in his thirties or forties in good health. The CDR3 bases are TGCAGCGTTAATCCGGGGCCAGGCGAGACCCAGTACTTC. Residues: CSVNPGPGETQYF. Full variable domain (outside the CDR3, taken from reference TRBV29-1 and TRBJ2-5): SAVISQKPSRDICQRGTSLTIQCQVDSQVTMMFWYRQQPGQSLTLIATANQGSEATYESGFVIDKFPISRPNLTFSTLTVSNMSPEDSSIYLCSVNPGPGETQYFGPGTRLLVL.